This TCR beta chain was observed in a study of CD8+ T cells in alopecia areata. Investigators isolated RNA and reverse transcribed it into cDNA to act as the sequencing template. Clones were read by immunoSEQ multiplex PCR, and TCRdb kept only the in-frame ones, dropping some. Among about 190,000 clones listed, 45% to 65% were seen once. Treatment: oral pan-JAK inhibitor, 5-10 mg twice daily. Germline V gene lookup returns CDR1 MGHDK and CDR2 SYGVNS. The CDR3 is made up of 12 amino acids. Trimming took 1 base from V and 7 from J, leaving 7 bases between them. The genes are TRBV25-1 and TRBJ1-2; D unclear. The sequences come from CD4+ T cells sorted from blood, collected at week 4, from a patient treated with tofacitinib. This receptor was taken from a human donor with alopecia areata. CDR3 in amino acids: CASSESECGYTF. CDR3 bases: TGTGCCAGCAGTGAATCTGAGTGTGGCTACACCTTC.